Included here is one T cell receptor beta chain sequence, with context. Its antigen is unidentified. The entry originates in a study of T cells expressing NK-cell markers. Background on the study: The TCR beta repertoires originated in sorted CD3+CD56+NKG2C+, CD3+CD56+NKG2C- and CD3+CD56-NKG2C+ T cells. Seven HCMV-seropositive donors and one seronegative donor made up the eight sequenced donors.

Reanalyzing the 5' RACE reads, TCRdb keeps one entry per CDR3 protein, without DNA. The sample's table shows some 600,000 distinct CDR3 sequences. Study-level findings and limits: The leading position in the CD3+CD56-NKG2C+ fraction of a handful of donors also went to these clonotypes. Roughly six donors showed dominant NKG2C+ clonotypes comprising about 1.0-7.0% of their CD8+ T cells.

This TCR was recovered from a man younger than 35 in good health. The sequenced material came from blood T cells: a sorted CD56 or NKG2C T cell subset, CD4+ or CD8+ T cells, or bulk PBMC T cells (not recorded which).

This CDR3 reads CASSLGPGSMNTEAFF. J is TRBJ1-1 and V is TRBV5-1. Germline assignment: CDR1 SGHRS and CDR2 YFSETQ. The CDR3 loop spans 16 amino acids.